The 20 T cell receptor beta chains reported below all come from one sample, sequenced in a study of cytomegalovirus exposure and HLA in healthy donors. TCRdb's table, derived via immunoSEQ multiplex PCR, lists solely in-frame clones and lacks some. In the table there are about 110,000 clones, roughly 90% of which are singletons. Sequenced: PBMCs. The receptor source for this set is a woman between 18 and 30 years old in good health and CMV-seronegative.

This clone has just a few counts. The chain uses TRBV6-4 and TRBJ2-1; D not certain. CDR1 and CDR2 from the germline V gene are MRHNA and SNTAGT. V was cut by 0 bases and J by 6 bases, with 15 bases left in between. The length of the CDR3 is 16 residues. CDR3 sequence reads: CASSDSVASPSNEQFF. The CDR3 DNA is TGTGCCAGCAGTGACTCGGTGGCTTCCCCTTCCAATGAGCAGTTCTTC.

The CDR3 loop is CASRRYPLGSNYEQYF. The DNA for the CDR3 is TGTGCCAGCAGAAGATACCCCTTGGGTAGCAACTACGAGCAGTACTTC. This chain uses TRBV27 with TRBJ2-7; D not certain. V lost 6 bases and J 3 bases, leaving 21 bases between the germline ends. From germline, CDR1 is MNHEY and CDR2 SMNVEV (reference sequence). The CDR3 consists of 16 residues.

The chain joins TRBV27 to TRBJ2-7; D may be TRBD2 (5 bases). CDR1 is MNHEY, CDR2 SMNVEV, per germline (reference sequence). CDR3 length equals 15 residues. The V gene lost 2 bases and the J gene lost 0 bases, with 11 bases spanning the gap. This chain's CDR3 is CASSLPGMGSYEQYF. CDR3 nucleotide sequence: TGTGCCAGCAGTTTACCGGGGATGGGCTCCTACGAGCAGTACTTC.

CDR3 in DNA: TGTGCCAGCAGCAAAGCCGACAGGGTAAACCAGCCCCAGCATTTT. Amino acids: CASSKADRVNQPQHF. This chain joins TRBV6-5 and TRBJ1-5; 7 nucleotides agree with TRBD1. Germline-derived CDR1 and CDR2 are MNHEY and SVGAGI. CDR3 size: 15 residues. V shed 6 bases, J shed 7 bases, and the junction held 12 bases outside the gene matches.

V and J are TRBV5-1 and TRBJ1-1; 7 bases match TRBD1. This CDR3 has 17 amino acids. V shed 0 bases, J shed 0 bases, and the junction held 8 bases outside the gene matches. The germline V gene has CDR1 SGHRS and CDR2 YFSETQ. CDR3 protein: CASSLGRQGWVNTEAFF. Here the CDR3 DNA reads TGCGCCAGCAGCTTGGGAAGACAGGGATGGGTGAACACTGAAGCTTTCTTT.

The CDR3 reads CASSQDKTYYGYTF. CDR3 in DNA: TGTGCCAGCTCCCAGGATAAGACCTACTATGGCTACACCTTC. V is TRBV18 and J is TRBJ1-2; no reliable D call. CDR1 is KGHSH and CDR2 is LQKENI in the germline V gene. Trimming shortened V by 6 bases and J by 3 bases, and 14 bases separated the two germline ends. CDR3 length equals 14 residues.

The chain employs TRBV15 and TRBJ2-7, with D possibly matching TRBD2 (6 bases). Between the trimmed V and J ends, which lost 8 bases and 5 bases, there was a span of 13 bases. CDR3 size: 12 residues. The germline V gene encodes CDR1 LNHNV and CDR2 YYDKDF (reference sequence). In DNA form, the CDR3 reads TGTGCCACCGGTATTGGGGGGAACGAGCAGTACTTC. Amino acids: CATGIGGNEQYF.

The rearrangement joins TRBV27 to TRBJ2-1; 10 bases are a match to TRBD2. V dropped 4 bases and J dropped 6; count of bases not matched to a gene: 6. CDR1 and CDR2 from the germline V gene are MNHEY and SMNVEV (reference sequence). The CDR3 has 15 amino acids. Here the CDR3 reads CASSYSSGGGNEQFF. The CDR3 DNA sequence: TGTGCCAGCAGTTACTCGAGCGGGGGGGGCAATGAGCAGTTCTTC.

The chain employs TRBV5-6 and TRBJ2-2, with a possible D match to TRBD1 (6 bases). V was cut by 4 bases and J by 7 bases, with 8 bases left in between. Germline CDR1 reads SGHDT; CDR2 reads YYEEEE. The CDR3 runs to 12 residues. CDR3 sequence reads: CASSRTVGELFF. The DNA of the CDR3 is TGTGCCAGCAGCCGGACAGTCGGGGAGCTGTTTTTT. Using reference TRBV5-6 and TRBJ2-2 for the parts outside the CDR3, the full variable domain is DAGVTQSPTHLIKTRGQQVTLRCSPKSGHDTVSWYQQALGQGPQFIFQYYEEEERQRGNFPDRFSGHQFPNYSSELNVNALLLGDSALYLCASSRTVGELFFGEGSRLTVL.

The CDR3 DNA is TGTGCCAGCAGCTTATCACGGGACAAGACCGGGGAGCTGTTTTTT. Protein sequence: CASSLSRDKTGELFF. The J gene is TRBJ2-2, the V gene TRBV7-3; TRBD1 is a possible D gene (6 bases). The length of the CDR3 is 15 residues. Trimming removed 2 bases from V and 5 bases from J, with 12 bases in between. Germline V lookup: CDR1 SGHTA, CDR2 FQGTGA.

V usage is TRBV4-1 and J usage is TRBJ2-3; 7 bases are a match to TRBD2. Germline-derived CDR1 and CDR2 are MGHRA and YSYEKL. The CDR3 covers 15 residues. The V and J ends lost 4 bases and 0 bases, in that order; junction bases with no gene match: 4. The CDR3 sequence is CASSPISGSTDTQYF. The CDR3 DNA reads as TGCGCCAGCAGCCCCATTAGCGGGAGCACAGATACGCAGTATTTT.

The chain combines TRBV27 with TRBJ1-1; 8 bases match TRBD1. Unmatched junction bases numbered 10, after V lost 5 bases and J lost 5 bases. This CDR3 has 15 residues. The germline gives CDR1 MNHEY, CDR2 SMNVEV (reference sequence). The CDR3 DNA is TGTGCCAGCAGTCCCGAGACAGGGGTTCATACTGAAGCTTTCTTT. Encoded protein: CASSPETGVHTEAFF.

Only one count was recorded for this clone. The chain employs TRBV14 and TRBJ1-2; 7 bases are shared with TRBD1. Germline V lookup: CDR1 SGHDN, CDR2 FVKESK. This CDR3 has 15 amino acids. The V gene end was trimmed by 3 bases and the J gene end by 3 bases; junction bases not matched to a gene: 7. The CDR3 bases are TGTGCCAGCAGCCACCTCACGACAGGGTACTATGGCTACACCTTC. It is translated as CASSHLTTGYYGYTF. Looking up the rest from reference TRBV14 and TRBJ1-2 gives the full variable domain: EAGVTQFPSHSVIEKGQTVTLRCDPISGHDNLYWYRRVMGKEIKFLLHFVKESKQDESGMPNNRFLAERTGGTYSTLKVQPAELEDSGVYFCASSHLTTGYYGYTFGSGTRLTVV.

The chain joins TRBV19 to TRBJ2-2; a weak D match, TRBD1 (6 bases). There are 15 residues in the CDR3. Germline-derived CDR1 and CDR2 are LNHDA and SQIVND (reference sequence). V was clipped by 5 bases and J by 6 bases, with 16 bases between them. CDR3: CASSRDRSYAGELFF. CDR3 nucleotide sequence: TGTGCCAGTAGTCGAGACAGGTCGTACGCCGGGGAGCTGTTTTTT.

V gene TRBV10-3 combines with J gene TRBJ2-4, with D maybe TRBD2 (6 bases). V was cut by 10 bases and J by 3 bases, with 19 bases left in between. In germline, CDR1 is ENHRY, CDR2 SYGVKD. CDR3 size: 15 residues. CDR3 bases: TGTGCCACCCGGACCCGGGACTGGGACAAAAACATTCAGTACTTC. Protein sequence: CATRTRDWDKNIQYF.

This chain connects TRBV9 to TRBJ2-5; TRBD2 aligns across 9 bases. The V and J ends lost 6 bases and 5 bases, in that order; junction bases with no gene match: 14. Germline loops: CDR1 SGDLS, CDR2 YYNGEE. The CDR3 sequence is 16 residues long. CDR3 nucleotide sequence: TGTGCCAGCACGCCTGGGACTAGCCGTAATTACGAGACCCAGTACTTC. This gives the protein CASTPGTSRNYETQYF. The full variable domain, completed using reference TRBV9 and TRBJ2-5, is DSGVTQTPKHLITATGQRVTLRCSPRSGDLSVYWYQQSLDQGLQFLIQYYNGEERAKGNILERFSAQQFPDLHSELNLSSLELGDSALYFCASTPGTSRNYETQYFGPGTRLLVL.

This clone occurred once. The rearrangement links TRBV7-2 to TRBJ1-6; no definite D call. The V and J ends lost 8 bases and 11 bases respectively, with 19 bases between them. The V gene's germline CDR1 is SGHTA and CDR2 FQGNSA. The CDR3 consists of 14 residues. In DNA form, the CDR3 reads TGTGCCAGCGGCGGGTTGTTGGTTCATCCACCCCTCCACTTT. Its protein product is CASGGLLVHPPLHF.

The chain has TRBV4-1 and TRBJ2-7, with a possible D match to TRBD2 (5 bases). The germline V gene encodes CDR1 MGHRA and CDR2 YSYEKL. This CDR3 has 16 residues. V gave up 3 bases and J gave up 0 bases, with 15 bases separating them. CDR3 sequence: CASSHALAGRSYEQYF. The CDR3 DNA is TGCGCCAGCAGCCATGCTCTGGCGGGCCGCTCCTACGAGCAGTACTTC.

V usage is TRBV5-1 and J usage is TRBJ1-1, with 8 bases fitting TRBD1. After removal of 0 bases from V and 2 bases from J, the junction contained 6 bases not matched to a gene. Germline assignment: CDR1 SGHRS and CDR2 YFSETQ. The CDR3 length is 16 residues. The CDR3, as DNA: TGCGCCAGCAGCTTGGGGACAGGGTGGGATAACACTGAAGCTTTCTTT. It codes for CASSLGTGWDNTEAFF.

This chain links TRBV29-1 with TRBJ2-5; 10 bases agree with TRBD2. CDR3 length: 15 amino acids. The germline V gene has CDR1 SQVTM and CDR2 ANQGSEA. After removal of 3 bases from V and 9 bases from J, the junction contained 13 bases not matched to a gene. The CDR3 sequence is CSVDFPASGSSAQYF. The CDR3, as DNA: TGCAGCGTTGATTTCCCGGCTAGCGGGAGCTCGGCCCAGTACTTC.